The 30 T cell receptor beta chains below all came from one sample that was sequenced in a study of read filtering for tumor transcriptome and immune sequencing. Molecular barcoded adaptors covering alpha/delta and beta/gamma chains were used on approximately 440 ng RNA. TCRdb re-derived calls from the reads in MiXCR, one entry per CDR3 protein. The sample yields 50,000 or so distinct CDR3 sequences, roughly 19% seen once. Material for sequencing was a population of CD138-negative cells sorted from bone marrow. The receptors originated from a donor aged 40 or over with multiple myeloma.

This clonotype was detected ten times or more. The rearrangement uses TRBV11-2 and TRBJ2-6; 12 positions agree with TRBD2. V was pared by 5 bases and J by 0 bases, with 2 bases of the junction left unmatched. Germline-derived CDR1 and CDR2 are SGHAT and FQNNGV. The CDR3 has 17 amino acids. The CDR3 spells CASSRLAGASGANVLTF. In DNA form, the CDR3 reads TGTGCCAGCAGCCGACTAGCGGGGGCCTCTGGGGCCAACGTCCTGACTTTC.

This clonotype was detected many times. The chain is built from TRBV2 and TRBJ2-7; D is uncertain. The CDR3 has 13 residues. V lost 1 base, J lost 5 bases, and 9 bases lay in between. The V gene's germline CDR1 is SNHLY and CDR2 FYNNEI. The CDR3 reads CASSEVWANEQYF. DNA for the CDR3: TGTGCCAGCAGTGAAGTTTGGGCAAACGAGCAGTACTTC. Together with reference TRBV2 and TRBJ2-7, the CDR3 gives the full variable domain: EPEVTQTPSHQVTQMGQEVILRCVPISNHLYFYWYRQILGQKVEFLVSFYNNEISEKSEIFDDQFSVERPDGSNFTLKIRSTKLEDSAMYFCASSEVWANEQYFGPGTRLTVT.

This clonotype was seen at least ten times. The rearrangement joins TRBV5-4 to TRBJ2-1; the D gene is possibly TRBD1 (6 bases). There are 15 residues in the CDR3. Germline CDR1 reads SGHNT; CDR2 reads YYREEE (reference sequence). V gave up 0 bases and J gave up 6 bases, with 13 bases separating them. The CDR3 DNA follows: TGTGCCAGCAGCTTGGCGGGCCAGGGGCGCAATGAGCAGTTCTTC. This codes for CASSLAGQGRNEQFF.

Details on this clonotype: A read error may produce the germline difference seen at one junction end. The chain links TRBV2 to TRBJ1-2; D uncertain. The CDR3 is 12 residues long. The germline V gene encodes CDR1 SNHLY and CDR2 FYNNEI. CDR3 residues: CASSEGPYGYAF. In DNA, the CDR3 is TGTGCCAGCAGTGAAGGACCGTATGGCTACGCCTTC.

This clonotype occurred many times. The gene calls are TRBV11-2 and TRBJ2-7; weak D call: TRBD1 (5 bases). The CDR3 runs to 12 residues. Germline assignment: CDR1 SGHAT and CDR2 FQNNGV. Trimming pared 5 bases from V and 7 bases from J, leaving 12 bases between. This chain's CDR3 is CASSKRGREQYF. The DNA for the CDR3 is TGTGCCAGCAGCAAAAGGGGTCGGGAGCAGTACTTC.

This clonotype appeared many times. J is TRBJ2-3 and V is TRBV5-1; tentative D call: TRBD2 (5 bases). Germline V gene sequence: CDR1 SGHRS, CDR2 YFSETQ. The CDR3 runs 16 residues. The ends were cut back, 1 base at V and 2 bases at J, with 14 bases in the middle. In DNA, the CDR3 is TGCGCCAGCAGCTTGAGCGGTCGAGCCGACACAGATACGCAGTATTTT. This codes for CASSLSGRADTDTQYF.

The table lists this clonotype with many counts. The chain is built from TRBV6-5 and TRBJ2-7; 7 bases align to TRBD1. This CDR3 comprises 14 residues. CDR1 and CDR2 (germline): MNHEY, SVGAGI. With 2 bases clipped from V and 5 bases from J, the junction kept 6 bases outside the gene matches. For the CDR3, the DNA is TGTGCCAGCAGTTACAACAGGGGTGTCCACGAGCAGTACTTC. Its translation is CASSYNRGVHEQYF.

The sample holds many counts of this clonotype. This chain links TRBV7-2 with TRBJ1-1; TRBD1 might be the D (5 bases). Per germline, CDR1 SGHTA and CDR2 FQGNSA. Trimming left V 4 bases short and J 4 bases short, with 13 bases between. CDR3 size: 14 residues. CDR3 region: CASSSPWGGTEAFF. CDR3 nucleotide sequence: TGTGCCAGCAGCTCCCCGTGGGGGGGCACTGAAGCTTTCTTT.

This clonotype has a count of ten or more. The rearrangement links TRBV29-1 to TRBJ2-5; D is possibly TRBD2 (5 bases). There are 12 residues in the CDR3. Per germline, CDR1 SQVTM and CDR2 ANQGSEA. Trimming stripped 4 bases from V and 1 base from J, with 7 bases between. The CDR3 DNA follows: TGCAGCGTTGTCCGGGGCCAAGAGACCCAGTACTTC. This gives the protein CSVVRGQETQYF.

This clonotype was recorded at least ten times. The rearrangement joins TRBV5-5 to TRBJ2-1; maybe TRBD2 (5 bases). The CDR3 is made up of 15 amino acids. V shed 4 bases and J shed 2 bases, with 13 bases lying between them. Germline V gene data show CDR1 as SGHKS and CDR2 as YYEKEE (reference sequence). This chain's CDR3 is CASSQTGETYNEQFF. The CDR3 coding sequence is TGTGCCAGCAGCCAGACCGGGGAAACCTACAATGAGCAGTTCTTC.

V is TRBV3-1 and J is TRBJ1-4; D possibly corresponds to TRBD1 (5 bases). CDR1 and CDR2 (germline): LGHDT, YNNKEL (reference sequence). Trimming took off 4 bases at V and 0 bases at J, with 9 bases between the two ends. The length of the CDR3 is 15 residues. The CDR3 DNA follows: TGTGCCAGCAGCCGGGACCTCGCAACTAATGAAAAACTGTTTTTT. Its translation: CASSRDLATNEKLFF.

This clonotype was observed many times. The CDR3 here is CASSFANEQFF. CDR3 DNA sequence: TGTGCCAGCAGTTTTGCGAATGAGCAGTTCTTC. The J gene is TRBJ2-1, the V gene TRBV27, with D uncertain. The V and J ends lost 3 bases and 7 bases respectively, with 4 bases between them. The germline V gene encodes CDR1 MNHEY and CDR2 SMNVEV (reference sequence). This CDR3 is 11 amino acids long.

Turning to this clonotype: This sequence may be a read error, since a much larger clone differs from it by one base. The chain has TRBV24-1 and TRBJ2-3, with D perhaps given as TRBD1 or TRBD2 (6 bases each). Trimming left V 6 bases short and J 8 bases short, with 17 bases between. This CDR3 spans 14 amino acids. Germline V gives CDR1 KGHDR, CDR2 SFDVKD. The CDR3, as DNA: TGTGCCACCAGTACCCAGGACGGGGGCCCTACGCAGTATTTT. Translation gives CATSTQDGGPTQYF.

This clonotype was recorded many times. J is TRBJ1-1 and V is TRBV4-1; D might be TRBD1 (5 bases). The CDR3 extends over 17 amino acids. V was clipped by 0 bases and J by 5 bases, with 19 bases between them. Germline CDR1 MGHRA, CDR2 YSYEKL. CDR3 in amino acids: CASSQEGAGPGGTEAFF. CDR3 nucleotides: TGCGCCAGCAGCCAAGAGGGAGCGGGTCCGGGGGGTACTGAAGCTTTCTTT.

The CDR3 bases are TGTGCCAGTAGGACCCCAGGTTACGAGCAGTACTTC. Translating gives CASRTPGYEQYF. The gene calls are TRBV19 and TRBJ2-7; D not resolved. Looked up from germline, CDR1 is LNHDA and CDR2 is SQIVND (reference sequence). The length of the CDR3 is 12 residues. V was trimmed by 6 bases and J by 4 bases, leaving 10 bases between them.

This clonotype appeared a few times. The rearrangement joins TRBV29-1 to TRBJ1-3, with TRBD1 matching 8 bases. The CDR3 sequence is 17 residues long. Trimming removed 5 bases from V and 0 bases from J; junction bases left unmatched: 12. The V gene's germline CDR1 is SQVTM and CDR2 ANQGSEA. The CDR3 DNA sequence: TGCAGCGTTTGGACAGGGCCAAACCGAATCTCTGGAAACACCATATATTTT. Translating it yields CSVWTGPNRISGNTIYF.

For this clonotype: Mismatch with germline at one junction end may stem from a read error. V and J are TRBV7-6 and TRBJ1-1; TRBD1 matches at 7 bases. From germline, CDR1 is SGHVS and CDR2 FNYEAQ. CDR3 size: 16 residues. CDR3 nucleotides: TGTGCCGGCAGCTTATCTCCTGGGACAGAGAACACTGAAGCTTTCTTT. Translating it yields CAGSLSPGTENTEAFF.

A note on this clonotype: Sequence at one end of the junction differs from germline and may be a read error. The chain carries TRBV7-9 and TRBJ2-7; D is uncertain. This CDR3 spans 17 amino acids. Germline V CDR1 and CDR2: SEHNR, FQNEAQ (reference sequence). CDR3 nucleotides: TGTACCAGCAGTAATGGGGTTTCCCCCCTTAGATCCTACGAGCAGTACTTC. Translating it yields CTSSNGVSPLRSYEQYF.

The sample holds many counts of this clonotype. The chain uses TRBV27 and TRBJ2-1, with unresolved D. CDR1 is MNHEY and CDR2 is SMNVEV in the germline V gene (reference sequence). The germline V and J ends were trimmed by 5 bases and 4 bases, with 18 bases remaining between them. The CDR3 covers 16 residues. CDR3 nucleotide sequence: TGTGCCAGCAGTCCGCTTACACAGAGGATTTACAATGAGCAGTTCTTC. Protein: CASSPLTQRIYNEQFF.

On this clonotype: This may be a read error, as it is one base from a much larger clone. The chain links TRBV29-1 to TRBJ2-4; D possibly corresponds to TRBD2 (5 bases). CDR3 length: 12 residues. Per the germline V gene, CDR1 is SQVTM and CDR2 is ANQGSEA. CDR3 in amino acids: CGVGEAKNIQYF. In DNA, the CDR3 is TGCGGCGTGGGAGAGGCCAAAAACATTCAGTACTTC.

This clonotype was counted ten times or more. Written as DNA, the CDR3 is TGCAGTGCTATACCCGGTCGAGCGCACGAGCAGTACTTC. Translated: CSAIPGRAHEQYF. The V and J genes are TRBV20-1 and TRBJ2-7; D unclear. CDR1 DFQATT and CDR2 SNEGSKA come from the germline V gene (reference sequence). This CDR3 region has 13 residues. The V end lost 4 bases, the J end lost 5 bases, and 15 bases lay between the germline ends.

Ten or more counts support this clonotype. The chain has TRBV6-5 and TRBJ2-2; 9 bases are a match to TRBD2. The CDR3 consists of 15 residues. The V segment lost 8 bases and the J segment 7 bases; nucleotides outside the gene matches: 11. CDR1 is MNHEY and CDR2 is SVGAGI in the germline V gene. CDR3 protein: CASLRIAGEGGELFF. For the CDR3, the DNA is TGTGCCAGCCTCAGGATAGCGGGAGAGGGCGGGGAGCTGTTTTTT.

This rearrangement joins TRBV12-3 or TRBV12-4 to TRBJ1-5; 7 nucleotides align to TRBD1. Trimming at V came to 1 base and at J to 2 bases, leaving 5 bases not matched to a gene. The length of the CDR3 is 16 residues. CDR3 amino acids: CASSLDRGGGNQPQHF. The CDR3 DNA is TGTGCCAGCAGTTTAGACAGGGGAGGGGGCAATCAGCCCCAGCATTTT.

Of note for this clonotype: Since no conserved phenylalanine or tryptophan closes the CDR3, a read error is the likely cause. The limits of the CDR3 on the DNA are not certain, so only TCRdb's listed CDR3 is given. CDR3 residues: CASSQDSARARFL. The chain has TRBV3-1 and TRBJ2-1; the D call in the table, TRBD1, was not verified against the DNA. Germline loops: CDR1 LGHDT, CDR2 YNNKEL (reference sequence). The CDR3 contains 13 residues when both ends are counted.

This clonotype was seen ten or more times. The chain recombines TRBV20-1 with TRBJ2-2; 7 bases map to TRBD1. The V and J ends lost 2 bases and 7 bases, in that order; junction bases with no gene match: 1. The CDR3 totals 12 residues. CDR1 DFQATT and CDR2 SNEGSKA come from the germline V gene (reference sequence). This CDR3 reads CSARRDSGELFF. CDR3 bases: TGCAGTGCTAGACGGGACAGCGGGGAGCTGTTTTTT.

This clonotype was counted many times. The J gene is TRBJ2-4, the V gene TRBV2, with unresolved D. Germline values: CDR1 SNHLY, CDR2 FYNNEI. The V end was cut by 3 bases, the J end by 1 base, with 16 bases between. The CDR3 covers 17 residues. The CDR3 is CASSERLLTSAKNIQYF. The CDR3, as DNA: TGTGCCAGCAGTGAGCGGCTTCTGACCTCTGCCAAAAACATTCAGTACTTC.

This clonotype was seen ten or more times. The chain links TRBV7-2 to TRBJ1-1; D remains ambiguous. The CDR3 consists of 14 residues. V was clipped by 4 bases and J by 12 bases, with 21 bases between them. CDR1 is SGHTA and CDR2 is FQGNSA in the germline V gene. DNA for the CDR3: TGTGCCAGCAGCTCACCCCCCGGATCGACTGTGTCTTTCTTT. It yields the protein CASSSPPGSTVSFF.

This clonotype has ten or more counts. This rearrangement joins TRBV7-9 to TRBJ2-7, with a possible D match to TRBD1 (6 bases). Trimming took off 1 base at V and 0 bases at J, with 16 bases between the two ends. CDR1 and CDR2 (germline): SEHNR, FQNEAQ (reference sequence). The CDR3 loop spans 17 amino acids. The CDR3 sequence: CASSLETGARSSYEQYF. The CDR3 DNA sequence: TGTGCCAGCAGCTTAGAGACAGGCGCAAGGAGCTCCTACGAGCAGTACTTC.

This clonotype was observed at least ten times. The V and J genes are TRBV27 and TRBJ2-1, with TRBD2 as a possible D gene (5 bases). Germline assignment: CDR1 MNHEY and CDR2 SMNVEV (reference sequence). Trimming took 7 bases from V and 8 from J, leaving 21 bases between them. The CDR3 length is 15 residues. This CDR3 is CASNLPSRANHEQFF. The CDR3 DNA is TGTGCCAGCAACCTCCCTAGCCGCGCCAACCATGAGCAGTTCTTC.

This clonotype was seen at least ten times. The rearrangement links TRBV12-3 or TRBV12-4 to TRBJ2-4; D may correspond to TRBD1 or TRBD2 (6 bases each). This CDR3 is 15 amino acids long. V was shortened by 6 bases and J by 6 bases, with 18 bases between the two germline ends. The CDR3 region is CASSPPGGGGNIQYF. The CDR3 coding sequence is TGTGCCAGCAGCCCACCCGGAGGGGGAGGAAACATTCAGTACTTC.